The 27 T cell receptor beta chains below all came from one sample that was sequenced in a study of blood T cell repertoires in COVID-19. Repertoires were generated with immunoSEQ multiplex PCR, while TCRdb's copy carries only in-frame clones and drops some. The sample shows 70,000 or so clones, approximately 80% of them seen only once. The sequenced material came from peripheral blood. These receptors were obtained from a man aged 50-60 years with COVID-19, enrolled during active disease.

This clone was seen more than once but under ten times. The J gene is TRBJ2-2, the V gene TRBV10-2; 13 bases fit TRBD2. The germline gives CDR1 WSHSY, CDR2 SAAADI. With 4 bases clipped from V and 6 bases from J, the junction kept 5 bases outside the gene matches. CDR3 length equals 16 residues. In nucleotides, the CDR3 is TGCGCCAGCAGTGTTACTAGCGGGAGGGAAGCCGGGGAGCTGTTTTTT. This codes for CASSVTSGREAGELFF.

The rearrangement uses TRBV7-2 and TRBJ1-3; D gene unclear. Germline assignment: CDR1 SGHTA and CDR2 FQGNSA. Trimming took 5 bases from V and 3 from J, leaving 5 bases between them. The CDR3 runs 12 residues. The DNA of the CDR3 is TGTGCCAGCAGCCGCGATGGAAACACCATATATTTT. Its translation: CASSRDGNTIYF.

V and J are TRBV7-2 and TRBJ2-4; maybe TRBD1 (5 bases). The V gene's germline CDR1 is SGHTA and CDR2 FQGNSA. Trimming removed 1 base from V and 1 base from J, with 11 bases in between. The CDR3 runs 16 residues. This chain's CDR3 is CASSLVSGPAKNIQYF. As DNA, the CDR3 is TGTGCCAGCAGCTTAGTCTCAGGGCCCGCCAAAAACATTCAGTACTTC.

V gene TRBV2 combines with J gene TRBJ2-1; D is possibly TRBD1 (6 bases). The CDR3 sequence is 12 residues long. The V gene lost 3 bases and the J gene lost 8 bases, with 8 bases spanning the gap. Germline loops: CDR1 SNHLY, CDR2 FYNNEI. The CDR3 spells CASSDGGDEQFF. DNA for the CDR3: TGTGCCAGCAGTGATGGGGGCGATGAGCAGTTCTTC.

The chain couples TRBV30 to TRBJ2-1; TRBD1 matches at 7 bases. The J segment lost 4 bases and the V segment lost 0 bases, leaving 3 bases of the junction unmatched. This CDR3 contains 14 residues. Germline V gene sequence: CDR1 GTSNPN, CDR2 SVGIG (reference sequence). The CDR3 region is CAWSVGQTYNEQFF. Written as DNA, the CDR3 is TGTGCCTGGAGTGTGGGACAGACATACAATGAGCAGTTCTTC.

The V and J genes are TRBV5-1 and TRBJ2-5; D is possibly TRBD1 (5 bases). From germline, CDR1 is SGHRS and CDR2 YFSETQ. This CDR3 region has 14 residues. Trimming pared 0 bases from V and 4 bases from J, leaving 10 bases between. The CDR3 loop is CASSLDPGRETQYF. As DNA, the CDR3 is TGCGCCAGCAGCTTGGACCCAGGGCGAGAGACCCAGTACTTC.

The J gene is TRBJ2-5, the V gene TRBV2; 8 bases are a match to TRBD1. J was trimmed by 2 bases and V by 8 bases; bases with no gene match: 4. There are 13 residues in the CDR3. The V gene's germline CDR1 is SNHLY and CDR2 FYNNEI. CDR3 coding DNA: TGTGCCAGCGCCGGACAGGGACAAGAGACCCAGTACTTC. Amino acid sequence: CASAGQGQETQYF.

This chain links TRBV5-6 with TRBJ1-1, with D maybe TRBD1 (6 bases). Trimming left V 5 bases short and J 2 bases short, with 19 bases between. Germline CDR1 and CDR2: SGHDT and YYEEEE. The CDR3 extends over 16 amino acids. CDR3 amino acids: CASSDTGSRGNTEAFF. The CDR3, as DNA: TGTGCCAGCAGTGACACTGGATCCAGGGGTAACACTGAAGCTTTCTTT.

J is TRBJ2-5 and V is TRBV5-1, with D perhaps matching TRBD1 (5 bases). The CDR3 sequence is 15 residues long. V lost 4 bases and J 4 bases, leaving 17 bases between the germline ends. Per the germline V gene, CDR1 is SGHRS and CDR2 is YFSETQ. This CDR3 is CASSPVAQGGETQYF. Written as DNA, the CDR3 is TGCGCCAGCAGCCCGGTAGCCCAGGGTGGAGAGACCCAGTACTTC.

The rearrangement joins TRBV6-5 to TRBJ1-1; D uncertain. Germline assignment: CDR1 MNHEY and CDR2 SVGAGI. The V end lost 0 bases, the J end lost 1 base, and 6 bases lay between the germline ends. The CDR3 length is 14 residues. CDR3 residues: CASSYSYRNTEAFF. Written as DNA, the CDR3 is TGTGCCAGCAGTTACTCGTACAGGAACACTGAAGCTTTCTTT.

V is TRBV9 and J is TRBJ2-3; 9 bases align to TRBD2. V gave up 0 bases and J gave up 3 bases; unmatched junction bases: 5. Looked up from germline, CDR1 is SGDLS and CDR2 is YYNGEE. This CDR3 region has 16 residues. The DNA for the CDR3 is TGTGCCAGCAGCGTAGGGCCTAGCGGGAAGACAGATACGCAGTATTTT. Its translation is CASSVGPSGKTDTQYF.

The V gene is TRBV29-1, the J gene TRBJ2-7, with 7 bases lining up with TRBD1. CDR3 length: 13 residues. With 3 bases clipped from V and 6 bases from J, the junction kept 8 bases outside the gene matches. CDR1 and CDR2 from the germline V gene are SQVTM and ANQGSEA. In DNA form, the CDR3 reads TGCAGCGTTGACTCGCCTAGGGGGCTCGAGCAGTACTTC. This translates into CSVDSPRGLEQYF.

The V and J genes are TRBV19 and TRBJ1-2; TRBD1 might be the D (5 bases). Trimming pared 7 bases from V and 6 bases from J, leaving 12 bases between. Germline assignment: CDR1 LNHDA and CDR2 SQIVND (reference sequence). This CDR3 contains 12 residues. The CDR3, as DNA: TGTGCCAGTAAGGAAAGACAGCATGGCTACACCTTC. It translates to CASKERQHGYTF.

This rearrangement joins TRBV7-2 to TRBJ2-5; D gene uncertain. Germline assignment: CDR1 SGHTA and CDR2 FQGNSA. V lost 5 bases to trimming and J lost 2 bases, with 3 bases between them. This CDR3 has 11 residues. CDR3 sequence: CASSPQETQYF. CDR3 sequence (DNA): TGTGCCAGCAGCCCGCAAGAGACCCAGTACTTC.

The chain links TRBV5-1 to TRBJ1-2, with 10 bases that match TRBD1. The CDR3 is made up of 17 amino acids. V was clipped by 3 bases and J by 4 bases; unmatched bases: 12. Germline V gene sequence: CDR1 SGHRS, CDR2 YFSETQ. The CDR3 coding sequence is TGCGCCAGCAGCTCTACCCCGGGACAGGGGCTCCTCTATGGCTACACCTTC. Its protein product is CASSSTPGQGLLYGYTF.

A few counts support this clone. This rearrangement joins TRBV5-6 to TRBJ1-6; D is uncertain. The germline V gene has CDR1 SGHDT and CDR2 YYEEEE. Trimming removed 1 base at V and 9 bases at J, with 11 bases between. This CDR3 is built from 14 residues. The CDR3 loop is CASSLSGPASPLHF. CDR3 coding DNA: TGTGCCAGCAGCTTGTCGGGTCCCGCTTCACCCCTCCACTTT.

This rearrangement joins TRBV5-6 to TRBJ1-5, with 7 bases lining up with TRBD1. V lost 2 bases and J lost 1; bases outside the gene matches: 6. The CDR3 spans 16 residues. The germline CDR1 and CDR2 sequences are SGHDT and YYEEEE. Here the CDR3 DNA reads TGTGCCAGCAGCTTATCGACAGGGTTGAGCAATCAGCCCCAGCATTTT. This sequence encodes CASSLSTGLSNQPQHF.

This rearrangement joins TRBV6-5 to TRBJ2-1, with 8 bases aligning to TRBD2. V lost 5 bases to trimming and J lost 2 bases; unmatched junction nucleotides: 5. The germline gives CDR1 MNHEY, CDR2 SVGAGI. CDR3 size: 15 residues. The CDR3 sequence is CASSPGLETYNEQFF. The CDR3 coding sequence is TGTGCCAGCAGTCCGGGACTAGAGACCTACAATGAGCAGTTCTTC.

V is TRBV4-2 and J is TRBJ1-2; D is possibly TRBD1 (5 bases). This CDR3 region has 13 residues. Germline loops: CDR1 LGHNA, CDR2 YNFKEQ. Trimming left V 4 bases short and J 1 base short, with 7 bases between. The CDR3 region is CASSRGLNYGYTF. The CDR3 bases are TGTGCCAGCAGCCGGGGACTTAACTATGGCTACACCTTC.

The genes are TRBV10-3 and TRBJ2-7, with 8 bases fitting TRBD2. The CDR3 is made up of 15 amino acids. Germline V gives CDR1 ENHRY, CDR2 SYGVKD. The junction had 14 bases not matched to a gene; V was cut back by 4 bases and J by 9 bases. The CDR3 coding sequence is TGTGCCATCAGTGGAAAGCGGGAGTTCAATAAGGGGCAGTACTTC. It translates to CAISGKREFNKGQYF.

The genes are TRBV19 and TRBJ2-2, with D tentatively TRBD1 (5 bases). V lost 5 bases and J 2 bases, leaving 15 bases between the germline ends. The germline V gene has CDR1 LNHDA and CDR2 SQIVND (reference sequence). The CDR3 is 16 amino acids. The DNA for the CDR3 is TGTGCCAGTAGTTTTAGTAGGGGTACTAACACCGGGGAGCTGTTTTTT. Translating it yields CASSFSRGTNTGELFF.

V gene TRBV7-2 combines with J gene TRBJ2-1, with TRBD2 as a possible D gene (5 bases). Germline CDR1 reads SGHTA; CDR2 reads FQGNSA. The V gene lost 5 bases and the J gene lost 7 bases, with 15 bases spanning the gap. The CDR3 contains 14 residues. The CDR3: CASSPFTRGNEQFF. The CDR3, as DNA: TGTGCCAGCAGCCCCTTCACACGGGGAAATGAGCAGTTCTTC.

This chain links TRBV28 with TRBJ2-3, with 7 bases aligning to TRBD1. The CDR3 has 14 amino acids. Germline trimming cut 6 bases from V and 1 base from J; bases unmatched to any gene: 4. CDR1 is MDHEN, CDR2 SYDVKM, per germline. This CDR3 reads CASRRQGRTDTQYF. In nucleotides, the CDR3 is TGTGCCAGCAGACGACAGGGCCGCACAGATACGCAGTATTTT. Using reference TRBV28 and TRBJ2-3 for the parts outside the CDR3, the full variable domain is DVKVTQSSRYLVKRTGEKVFLECVQDMDHENMFWYRQDPGLGLRLIYFSYDVKMKEKGDIPEGYSVSREKKERFSLILESASTNQTSMYLCASRRQGRTDTQYFGPGTRLTVL.

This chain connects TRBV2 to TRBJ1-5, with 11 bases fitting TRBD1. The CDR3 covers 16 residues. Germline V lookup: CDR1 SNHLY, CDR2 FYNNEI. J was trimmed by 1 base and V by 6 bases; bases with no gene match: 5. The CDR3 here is CASRGGQGESNQPQHF. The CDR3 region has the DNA TGTGCCAGCAGGGGGGGACAGGGGGAAAGCAATCAGCCCCAGCATTTT.

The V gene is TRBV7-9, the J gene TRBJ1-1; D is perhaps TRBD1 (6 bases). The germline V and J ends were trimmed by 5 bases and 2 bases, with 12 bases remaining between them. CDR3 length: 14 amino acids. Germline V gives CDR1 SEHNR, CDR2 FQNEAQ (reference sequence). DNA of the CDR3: TGTGCCAGCAGCCCAACGACAGGAAACACTGAAGCTTTCTTT. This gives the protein CASSPTTGNTEAFF.

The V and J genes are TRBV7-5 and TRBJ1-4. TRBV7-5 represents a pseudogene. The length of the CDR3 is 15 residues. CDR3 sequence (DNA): TGTGCCAGAAGCTTAAGGAGGGGAATAAATGAAAAACTGTTTTTT. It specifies CARSLRRGINEKLFF.

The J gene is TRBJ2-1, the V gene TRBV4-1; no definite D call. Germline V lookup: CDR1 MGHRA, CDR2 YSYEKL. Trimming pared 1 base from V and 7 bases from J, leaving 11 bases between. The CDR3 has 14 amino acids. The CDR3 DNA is TGCGCCAGCAGCCAAGGCCGGTCCGAAAATGAGCAGTTCTTC. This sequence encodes CASSQGRSENEQFF.